This T cell receptor beta chain was sequenced during a study of shared clonotypes between healthy human individuals. The germline V and J ends were trimmed by 5 bases and 0 bases, with 8 bases remaining between them. The germline V gene encodes CDR1 SGHAT and CDR2 FQNNGV. The CDR3 loop spans 14 amino acids. Every donor was a Caucasian adult from Nashville, Tennessee. Only in-frame clones appear in the TCRdb table, and some are missing; sequencing was by immunoSEQ multiplex PCR. This table holds around 690,000 clones, less than 95% found once. This chain connects TRBV11-2 to TRBJ2-1, with no clear D. This TCR was sampled from a young man in good health. Some clones in this sample may be carry-over from other donors' samples. The sample comprised memory CD8+ T cells from PBMCs. Indicated subset: CD45RO+ cells pooled with CCR7-negative TemRA cells. CDR3 residues: CASSPRSSYNEQFF. The CDR3 DNA reads as TGTGCCAGCAGCCCAAGGAGCTCCTACAATGAGCAGTTCTTC.